Below are 9 T cell receptor beta chains sequenced from a single sample in a study of monozygotic twins with inflammatory bowel disease. One entry per CDR3 protein, without DNA, is what TCRdb gives after re-calling the 5' RACE reads. The table gives about 170,000 distinct CDR3 sequences; the top ten clones make up over 2.5% of it. Sequencing was carried out using blood. The receptors derive from a human donor with ulcerative colitis or Crohn's disease, or a healthy co-twin of an affected twin (not recorded which).

The chain links TRBV6-2 or TRBV6-3 to TRBJ2-2; with no DNA, the TCRdb D assignment of TRBD1 cannot be verified. The CDR3 spans 16 residues. Germline lookup yields CDR1 MNHEY and CDR2 SVGEGT. CDR3 region: CAISAGSPLNTGELFF.

The CDR3 is CASSPSTSGPYNEQFF. The V call is TRBV5-1, the J call TRBJ2-1; the D call from TCRdb, TRBD2, cannot be confirmed without DNA. CDR1 is SGHRS, CDR2 YFSETQ, per germline. The CDR3 is 16 amino acids.

The V and J genes are TRBV15 and TRBJ1-5; with no DNA, the TCRdb D assignment of TRBD1 cannot be verified. Germline CDR1 reads LNHNV; CDR2 reads YYDKDF (reference sequence). The CDR3 has 15 amino acids. This CDR3 reads CATSGQGYSNQPQHF.

This rearrangement joins TRBV5-6 to TRBJ2-7; TCRdb picks TRBD1, but there is no DNA to check that call. The length of the CDR3 is 15 residues. Looked up from germline, CDR1 is SGHDT and CDR2 is YYEEEE. CDR3 amino acids: CASSPGHGSPHEQYF.

The chain combines TRBV15 with TRBJ2-4. Germline V gene lookup returns CDR1 LNHNV and CDR2 YYDKDF (reference sequence). This CDR3 has 13 residues. The CDR3 reads CATSRDSTPPWYF.

The genes are TRBV7-6 and TRBJ1-4. The CDR3 extends over 16 amino acids. From germline, CDR1 is SGHVS and CDR2 FNYEAQ. The CDR3 spells CASSFSTGSTNEKLFF.

The V and J genes are TRBV7-9 and TRBJ2-5; there is no DNA to check the TCRdb D call of TRBD1. Germline values: CDR1 SEHNR, CDR2 FQNEAQ (reference sequence). This CDR3 region has 14 residues. This chain's CDR3 is CASSFTGPGETQYF. The full variable domain, its missing parts supplied by reference TRBV7-9 and TRBJ2-5, is DTGVSQNPRHKITKRGQNVTFRCDPISEHNRLYWYRQTLGQGPEFLTYFQNEAQLEKSRLLSDRFSAERPKGSFSTLEIQRTEQGDSAMYLCASSFTGPGETQYFGPGTRLLVL.

The chain carries TRBV3-1 and TRBJ2-7; TCRdb reports TRBD2, a call that lacks DNA to check it against. Germline V gene sequence: CDR1 LGHDT, CDR2 YNNKEL (reference sequence). This CDR3 has 13 residues. The CDR3 here is CASSQGPSSEQYF.

The chain is built from TRBV3-1 and TRBJ2-3; absent DNA, TCRdb's TRBD1 call cannot be checked. From germline, CDR1 is LGHDT and CDR2 YNNKEL (reference sequence). The CDR3 covers 16 residues. CDR3 protein: CASSRVNGGTTDTQYF.